Listed below are T cell receptor beta chains from one sample, sequenced in a study of technical replicates of blood from several donors. TCRdb's copy holds only in-frame clones and misses some; the assay was immunoSEQ multiplex PCR. The profile covers over 85,000 clones, with approximately 96% appearing a single time and roughly 0.35% taken by the ten largest. Sequenced input: T cells isolated from PBMCs. All receptors come from a human donor in good health. CDR3s include the opening cysteine and the closing phenylalanine or tryptophan. A D gene is named only where the DNA matches it firmly. Clone size appears in some rows only: once, few, many, or a class for an expanded clone.

v_call,d_call,j_call,clone_size,cdr3_nt,cdr3_aa
TRBV2,-,TRBJ2-1,-,TGTGCCAGCATGCAGGGAAGCTCCTACAATGAGCAGTTCTTC,CASMQGSSYNEQFF
TRBV4-1,TRBD2,TRBJ2-2,-,TGCGCCAGCAGCCAAGATCAGGCGGGAGGGCCGGCCGGGGAGCTGTTTTTT,CASSQDQAGGPAGELFF
TRBV2,TRBD2,TRBJ2-2,-,TGTGCCAGCACGACTAGCGGGAGTGGTGTGAACACCGGGGAGCTGTTTTTT,CASTTSGSGVNTGELFF
TRBV6-6,TRBD1,TRBJ2-3,once,TGTGCCAGCAGTCAACGACCGGGACAGTCCACAGATACGCAGTATTTT,CASSQRPGQSTDTQYF
TRBV7-9,-,TRBJ2-1,-,TGTGCCAGCAGCTTAGATTTAGACCGCGCGGTCTTC,CASSLDLDRAVF
TRBV4-2,-,TRBJ2-7,-,TGTGCCAGCAGCCAAGGGCAAGGGGCTAACGAGCAGTACTTC,CASSQGQGANEQYF
TRBV6-4,-,TRBJ2-2,-,TGTGCCAGCAAATCCGGGGTAAACACCGGGGAGCTGTTTTTT,CASKSGVNTGELFF
TRBV7-3,TRBD2,TRBJ2-1,-,TGTGCCAGCAGCTTTGGGACTATTAACAATGAGCAGTTCTTC,CASSFGTINNEQFF
TRBV10-3,TRBD1,TRBJ2-1,-,TGTGCCGTTAGCCGGGACAGGGAATTTACTGAGCAGTTCTTC,CAVSRDREFTEQFF
TRBV2,-,TRBJ1-3,-,TGTGCCAGCATGACGCAGGGTGCTCGTGGAAACACCATATATTTT,CASMTQGARGNTIYF
TRBV6-5,-,TRBJ1-5,once,TGTGCCAGCAGTTTATCAGGGCCGAGCAATCAGCCCCAGCATTTT,CASSLSGPSNQPQHF
TRBV6-5,TRBD1,TRBJ2-5,once,TGTGCCAGCAGTTCAGGGACAGTAAAGGGAGAGACCCAGTACTTC,CASSSGTVKGETQYF
TRBV5-1,TRBD2,TRBJ2-7,-,TGCGCCAGCAGCTTGGCCAAGGTGGCTTACAGGACTAGCGCCTCCTACGAGCAGTACTTC,CASSLAKVAYRTSASYEQYF
TRBV2,-,TRBJ1-5,-,TGTGCCAGCAGTGAAGCGCTTTATGGAGGGAATCAGCCCCAGCATTTT,CASSEALYGGNQPQHF
TRBV7-2,TRBD2,TRBJ2-7,-,TGTGCCAGCAGACCGACTAGCGAAAGCTCCTACGAGCAGTACTTC,CASRPTSESSYEQYF
TRBV12-5,TRBD1,TRBJ2-7,-,TGTGCTAGTGGTTTGGTCCTCGACAGGGGGTCTTCCTACGAGCAGTACTTC,CASGLVLDRGSSYEQYF
TRBV2,TRBD2,TRBJ2-1,-,TGTGCCAGCGTACTAGCGGGAGAGGGAAGGGATGAGCAGTTCTTC,CASVLAGEGRDEQFF
TRBV30,TRBD2,TRBJ2-7,-,TGTGCCTGGAATAAAGGACTAGCGGGAGGCTACGAGCAGTACTTC,CAWNKGLAGGYEQYF